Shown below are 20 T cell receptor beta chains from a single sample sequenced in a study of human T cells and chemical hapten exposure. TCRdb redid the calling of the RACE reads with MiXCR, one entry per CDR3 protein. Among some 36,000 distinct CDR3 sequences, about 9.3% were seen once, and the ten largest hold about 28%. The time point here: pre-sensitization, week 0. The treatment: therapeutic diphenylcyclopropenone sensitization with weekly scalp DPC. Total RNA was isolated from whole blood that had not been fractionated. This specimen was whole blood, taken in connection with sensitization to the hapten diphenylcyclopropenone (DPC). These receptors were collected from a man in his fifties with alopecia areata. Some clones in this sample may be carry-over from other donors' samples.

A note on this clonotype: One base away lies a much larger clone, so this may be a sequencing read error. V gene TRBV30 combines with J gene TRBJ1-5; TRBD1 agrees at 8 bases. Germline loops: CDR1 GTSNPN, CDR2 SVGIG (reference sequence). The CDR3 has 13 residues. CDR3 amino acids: CARSVQGGQPQHF. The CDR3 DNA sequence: TGTGCCCGGAGTGTACAGGGGGGACAGCCCCAGCATTTT.

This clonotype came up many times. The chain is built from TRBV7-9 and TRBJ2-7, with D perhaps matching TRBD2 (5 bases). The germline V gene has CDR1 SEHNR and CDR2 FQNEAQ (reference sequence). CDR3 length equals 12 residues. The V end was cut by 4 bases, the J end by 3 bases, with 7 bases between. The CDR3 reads CASSSGVYEQYF. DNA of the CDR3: TGTGCCAGCAGCTCCGGGGTCTACGAGCAGTACTTC.

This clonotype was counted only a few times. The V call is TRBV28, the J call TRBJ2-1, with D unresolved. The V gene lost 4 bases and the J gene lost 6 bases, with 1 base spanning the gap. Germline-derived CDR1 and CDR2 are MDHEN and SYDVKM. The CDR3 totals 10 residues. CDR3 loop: CASSSNEQFF. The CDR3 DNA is TGTGCCAGCAGTTCCAATGAGCAGTTCTTC. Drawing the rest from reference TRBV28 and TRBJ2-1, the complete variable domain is DVKVTQSSRYLVKRTGEKVFLECVQDMDHENMFWYRQDPGLGLRLIYFSYDVKMKEKGDIPEGYSVSREKKERFSLILESASTNQTSMYLCASSSNEQFFGPGTRLTVL.

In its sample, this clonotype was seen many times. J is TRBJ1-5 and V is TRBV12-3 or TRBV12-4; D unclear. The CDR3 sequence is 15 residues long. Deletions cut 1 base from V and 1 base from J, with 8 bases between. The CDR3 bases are TGTGCCAGCAGTTTAGGTCGGCAGAGCAATCAGCCCCAGCATTTT. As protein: CASSLGRQSNQPQHF.

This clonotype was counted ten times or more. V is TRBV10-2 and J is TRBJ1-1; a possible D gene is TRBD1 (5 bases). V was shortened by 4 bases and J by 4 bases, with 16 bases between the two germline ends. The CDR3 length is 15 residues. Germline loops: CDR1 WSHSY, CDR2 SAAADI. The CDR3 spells CASSGGTGWGTEAFF. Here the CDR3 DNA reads TGCGCCAGCAGTGGAGGAACAGGTTGGGGCACTGAAGCTTTCTTT.

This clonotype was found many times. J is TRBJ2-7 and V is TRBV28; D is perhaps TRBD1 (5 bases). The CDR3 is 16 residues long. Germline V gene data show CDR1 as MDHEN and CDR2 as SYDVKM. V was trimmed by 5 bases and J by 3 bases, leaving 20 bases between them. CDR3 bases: TGTGCCAGCAGTCCCCAGGTGGGGCGGCTAAACTACGAGCAGTACTTC. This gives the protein CASSPQVGRLNYEQYF.

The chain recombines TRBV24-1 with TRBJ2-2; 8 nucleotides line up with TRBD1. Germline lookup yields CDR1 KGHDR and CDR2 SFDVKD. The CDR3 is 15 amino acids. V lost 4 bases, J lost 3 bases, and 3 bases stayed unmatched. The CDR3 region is CATSEKDRDTGELFF. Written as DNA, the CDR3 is TGTGCCACCAGTGAAAAGGACAGGGACACCGGGGAGCTGTTTTTT.

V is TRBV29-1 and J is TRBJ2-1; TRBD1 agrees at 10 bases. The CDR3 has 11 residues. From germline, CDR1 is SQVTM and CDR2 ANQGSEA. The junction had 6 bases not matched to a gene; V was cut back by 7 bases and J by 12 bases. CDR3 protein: CSESTGGGQFF. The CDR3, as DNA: TGCAGCGAATCGACAGGGGGCGGGCAGTTCTTC.

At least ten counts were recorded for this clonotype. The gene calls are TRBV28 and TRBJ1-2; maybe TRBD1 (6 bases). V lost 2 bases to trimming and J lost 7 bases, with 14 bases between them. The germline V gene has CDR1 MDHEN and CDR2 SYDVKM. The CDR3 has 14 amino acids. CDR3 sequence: CASSLRGDLVGYTF. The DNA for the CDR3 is TGTGCCAGCAGTTTAAGGGGGGATTTGGTTGGCTACACCTTC.

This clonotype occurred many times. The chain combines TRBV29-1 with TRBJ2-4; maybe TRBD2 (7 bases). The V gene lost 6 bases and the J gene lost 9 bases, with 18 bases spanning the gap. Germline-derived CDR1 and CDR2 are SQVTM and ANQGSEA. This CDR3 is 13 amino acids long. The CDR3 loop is CSVELRRGGIQYF. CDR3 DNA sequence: TGCAGCGTCGAACTCCGTAGGGGGGGCATTCAGTACTTC.

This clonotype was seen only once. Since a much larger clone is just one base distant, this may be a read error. The CDR3 DNA is TGTGCCAGCAGGGGGGACAGGGGTGAAACTGAAGCTTCCTTT. As protein: CASRGDRGETEASF. The V and J genes are TRBV3-1 and TRBJ1-1; 10 bases are shared with TRBD1. The germline gives CDR1 LGHDT, CDR2 YNNKEL (reference sequence). This CDR3 is built from 14 residues.

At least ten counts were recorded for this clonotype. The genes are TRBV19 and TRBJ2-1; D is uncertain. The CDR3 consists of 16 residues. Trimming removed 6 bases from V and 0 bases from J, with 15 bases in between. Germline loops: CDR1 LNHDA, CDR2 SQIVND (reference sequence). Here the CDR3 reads CASRMGTESSYNEQFF. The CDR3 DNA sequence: TGTGCCAGTAGAATGGGCACGGAGAGCTCCTACAATGAGCAGTTCTTC.

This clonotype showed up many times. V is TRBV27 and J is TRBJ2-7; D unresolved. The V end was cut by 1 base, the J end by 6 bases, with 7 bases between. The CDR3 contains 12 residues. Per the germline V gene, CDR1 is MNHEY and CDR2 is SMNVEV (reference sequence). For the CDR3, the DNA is TGTGCCAGCAGTTTATTGGGTTCCGAGCAGTACTTC. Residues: CASSLLGSEQYF.

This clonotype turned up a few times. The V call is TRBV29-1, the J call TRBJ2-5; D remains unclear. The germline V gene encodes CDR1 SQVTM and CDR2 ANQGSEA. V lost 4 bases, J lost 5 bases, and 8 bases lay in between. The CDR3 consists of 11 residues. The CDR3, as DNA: TGCAGCGTTGGGCTGATGGAGACCCAGTACTTC. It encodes CSVGLMETQYF.

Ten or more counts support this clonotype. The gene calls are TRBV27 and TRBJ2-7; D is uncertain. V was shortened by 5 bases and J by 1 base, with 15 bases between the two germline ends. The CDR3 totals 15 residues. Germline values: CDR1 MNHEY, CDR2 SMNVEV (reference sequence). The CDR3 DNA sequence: TGTGCCAGCAGTGTACGATCCGGGTTATCCTACGAGCAGTACTTC. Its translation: CASSVRSGLSYEQYF.

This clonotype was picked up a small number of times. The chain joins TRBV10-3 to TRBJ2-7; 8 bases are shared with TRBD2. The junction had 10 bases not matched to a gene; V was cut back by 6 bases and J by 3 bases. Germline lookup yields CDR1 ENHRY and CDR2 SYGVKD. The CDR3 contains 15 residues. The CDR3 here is CAIRGLGSDFYEQYF. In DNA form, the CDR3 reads TGTGCCATCAGGGGACTAGGGAGTGATTTCTACGAGCAGTACTTC.

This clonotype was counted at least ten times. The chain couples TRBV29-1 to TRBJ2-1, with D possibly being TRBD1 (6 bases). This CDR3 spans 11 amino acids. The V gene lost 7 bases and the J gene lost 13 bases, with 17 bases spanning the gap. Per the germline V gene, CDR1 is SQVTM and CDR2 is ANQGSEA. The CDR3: CSAWDTPDQFF. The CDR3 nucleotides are TGCAGCGCTTGGGACACACCCGACCAGTTCTTC.

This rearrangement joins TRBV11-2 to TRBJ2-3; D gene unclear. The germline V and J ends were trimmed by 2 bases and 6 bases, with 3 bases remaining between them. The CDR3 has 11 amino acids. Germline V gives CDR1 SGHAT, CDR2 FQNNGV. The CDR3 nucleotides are TGTGCCAGCAGCTTATCGGATACGCAGTATTTT. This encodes CASSLSDTQYF. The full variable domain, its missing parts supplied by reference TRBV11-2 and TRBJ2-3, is EAGVAQSPRYKIIEKRQSVAFWCNPISGHATLYWYQQILGQGPKLLIQFQNNGVVDDSQLPKDRFSAERLKGVDSTLKIQPAKLEDSAVYLCASSLSDTQYFGPGTRLTVL.

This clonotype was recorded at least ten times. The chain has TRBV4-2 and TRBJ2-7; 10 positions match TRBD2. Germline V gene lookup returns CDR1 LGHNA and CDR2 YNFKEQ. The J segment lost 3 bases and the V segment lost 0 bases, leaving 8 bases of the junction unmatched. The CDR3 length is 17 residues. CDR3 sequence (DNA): TGTGCCAGCAGCCAAGACCTAGCGGGAGTACTCAGCTACGAGCAGTACTTC. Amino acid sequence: CASSQDLAGVLSYEQYF.

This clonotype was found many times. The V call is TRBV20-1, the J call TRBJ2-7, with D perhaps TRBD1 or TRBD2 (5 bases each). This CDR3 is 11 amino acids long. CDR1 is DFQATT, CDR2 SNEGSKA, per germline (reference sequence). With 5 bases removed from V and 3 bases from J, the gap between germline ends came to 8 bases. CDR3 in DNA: TGCAGTGCTGGGACCCTCTACGAGCAGTACTTC. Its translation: CSAGTLYEQYF.